This T cell receptor (beta chain) was sequenced for a study of primary melanoma T cells and metastatic recurrence. Overall study: These T2 to T4 primary melanomas had thickness greater than 1 mm. Regarding the study as a whole: A T-cell-mediated antitumor response in primary melanoma was only suggested. Independent of thickness, ulceration, mitotic rate and age, T-cell fraction reportedly predicted outcome.

Each patient's primary melanoma had been removed surgically, with risk of metastatic recurrence. Clones were sequenced by immunoSEQ multiplex PCR, and TCRdb holds only the in-frame ones, with some missing. The sample includes about 220 clones, around 92% of them seen just once. Remarks on this clone: Its antigen is still unknown.

This receptor was obtained from a human donor with melanoma. The specimen was melanoma tumor tissue.

The CDR3 coding sequence is TGTGCCAGCAGCAGATCGGGGGAAGAGACCCAGTACTTC. It is translated as CASSRSGEETQYF. The rearrangement uses TRBV7-4 and TRBJ2-5; D is possibly TRBD2 (6 bases). V lost 5 bases and J lost 3, with 10 bases in between. There are 13 residues in the CDR3. CDR1 SGHVT and CDR2 SQSDAQ come from the germline V gene.